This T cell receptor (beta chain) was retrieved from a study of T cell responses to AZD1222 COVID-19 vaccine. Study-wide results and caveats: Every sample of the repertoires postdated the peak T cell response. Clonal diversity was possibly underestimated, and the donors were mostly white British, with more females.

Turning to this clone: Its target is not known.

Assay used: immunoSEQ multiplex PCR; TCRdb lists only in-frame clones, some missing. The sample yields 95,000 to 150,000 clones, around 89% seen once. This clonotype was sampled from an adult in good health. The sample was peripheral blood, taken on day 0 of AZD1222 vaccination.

CDR3 bases: TGTGCCAGCAGTGTTGAGGGGTTCACAGATACGCAGTATTTT. Its translation: CASSVEGFTDTQYF. The chain combines TRBV2 with TRBJ2-3; D is tentatively TRBD1 or TRBD2 (5 bases each). The germline V and J ends were trimmed by 4 bases and 2 bases, with 10 bases remaining between them. Germline V CDR1 and CDR2: SNHLY, FYNNEI. There are 14 residues in the CDR3.